The entry below gives a single T cell receptor beta chain sequence along with its context. Antigen: not known. The record originates from a study of shared clonotypes between healthy human individuals. The length of the CDR3 is 12 residues. Germline V gene sequence: CDR1 GTSNPN, CDR2 SVGIG (reference sequence). Trimming removed 2 bases at V and 5 bases at J, with 9 bases between. Sequenced by immunoSEQ multiplex PCR; TCRdb stores in-frame clones only, minus some. Among fewer than 550,000 clones listed, roughly 79% were seen once. Study-wide results and caveats: The diversity represented, both genetic and in exposure history, was limited by few donors.

The rearrangement joins TRBV30 to TRBJ2-5; D may be TRBD1 or TRBD2 (5 bases each). The receptor was derived from a woman aged 35 to 49 in good health. Some clones in this sample may be carry-over from other donors' samples. Sequences were obtained from PBMCs. Here the CDR3 reads CAWSWGGETQYF. DNA of the CDR3: TGTGCCTGGAGTTGGGGCGGGGAGACCCAGTACTTC.